Below, 9 T cell receptor beta chains from the same sample are listed, as sequenced in a study of tumor-infiltrating lymphocytes in primary liver carcinoma. A primer matching the constant region was used to make TCR beta cDNA from approximately 0.45 ug of total RNA. Library construction for TCR beta comprised three nested multiplex PCR rounds performed with slightly modified ARM-PCR. In the first two PCR rounds, TRBV1-TRBV30 forward primers were paired with a C-beta reverse primer, and each round lasted roughly 10 cycles. Each CDR3 protein is one row after TCRdb ran MiXCR on the multiplex PCR reads. Found here are around 120,000 distinct CDR3 sequences, approximately 70% of them singletons; the top ten hold around 9.7%. Scientists recovered RNA and DNA together from roughly 21-30 mg of unsorted bulk tissue. What was sequenced was liver tumor tissue from sampling region 1. The subset here: tumor region T1, superior pole. The receptors originated from a woman aged 60 to 75 with primary liver carcinoma and hepatitis B virus infection.

V usage is TRBV30 and J usage is TRBJ2-1; no clear D gene. Trimming left V 5 bases short and J 7 bases short, with 18 bases between. The CDR3 has 14 amino acids. CDR1 and CDR2 from the germline V gene are GTSNPN and SVGIG (reference sequence). The CDR3 spells CAWCSGVNLNEQFF. The CDR3 DNA is TGTGCCTGGTGCTCAGGTGTTAACCTTAATGAGCAGTTCTTC.

Note on this clonotype: Since a much larger clone is just one base distant, this may be a read error. The genes are TRBV5-1 and TRBJ2-1, with D possibly called TRBD1 or TRBD2 (5 bases each). This CDR3 contains 14 residues. Germline lookup yields CDR1 SGHRS and CDR2 YFSETQ. The V end was cut by 3 bases, the J end by 8 bases, with 15 bases between. This CDR3 reads CASSSPGRYYEQFF. Written as DNA, the CDR3 is TGCGCCAGCAGCTCTCCGGGACGATACTATGAGCAGTTCTTC.

For this clonotype: No conserved phenylalanine or tryptophan ends this CDR3, so it is likely a read error. The limits of the CDR3 on the DNA are not certain, so only TCRdb's listed CDR3 is given. The chain uses TRBV6-2 or TRBV6-3 and TRBJ1-1; the tabulated D call, TRBD1, remains unverified against the DNA. Germline CDR1 and CDR2: MNHEY and SVGEGT. The CDR3 adds up to 11 amino acids, both ends counted. CDR3 region: CASGGQAETFI.

A note on this clonotype: This CDR3 fails to terminate in the conserved phenylalanine or tryptophan, so it likely reflects a read error. V is TRBV11-2 and J is TRBJ2-7; D perhaps matches TRBD2 (7 bases). The CDR3 is made up of 15 amino acids. Germline-derived CDR1 and CDR2 are SGHAT and FQNNGV. CDR3 amino acids: CASSLGRGGQAMQYL. DNA for the CDR3: TGTGCTAGCAGCTTAGGGAGGGGGGGACAAGCGATGCAGTACCTC.

To note about this clonotype: A much more abundant neighbour one base away suggests this may be a read error. This rearrangement joins TRBV6-5 to TRBJ1-1; no reliable D call. In germline, CDR1 is MNHEY, CDR2 SVGAGI. The CDR3 runs 13 residues. CDR3 amino acids: CASSYSRSTEAVF. In DNA, the CDR3 is TGTGCCAGCAGTTACTCAAGGAGCACTGAAGCTGTCTTT.

The rearrangement links TRBV24-1 to TRBJ1-1; D is perhaps TRBD1 (6 bases). CDR1 is KGHDR and CDR2 is SFDVKD in the germline V gene. The CDR3 loop spans 13 amino acids. V lost 12 bases, J lost 1 base, and 14 bases lay in between. CDR3 sequence (DNA): TGTGCCCCGCTGGACAGATCGAACACTGAAGCTTTCTTT. Translation: CAPLDRSNTEAFF.

This clonotype was seen repeatedly, ten times or more. The J gene is TRBJ1-1, the V gene TRBV12-3 or TRBV12-4; possible D gene TRBD1, 6 bases. The ends were cut back, 5 bases at V and 5 bases at J, with 9 bases in the middle. The CDR3 runs 12 residues. The CDR3 DNA reads TGTGCCAGCAGTACAGGGCCGACTGAAGCTTTCTTT. It translates to CASSTGPTEAFF.

This clonotype was recorded once. A read error may account for a junction end that differs from germline. This rearrangement joins TRBV6-6 to TRBJ1-5; no reliable D call. This CDR3 has 13 amino acids. Germline lookup yields CDR1 MNHNY and CDR2 SVGAGI (reference sequence). DNA for the CDR3: TGTGCCGGCAGTTACGGTGGGAATCAGCCCCAGCATTTT. Amino acids: CAGSYGGNQPQHF.

This chain links TRBV29-1 with TRBJ1-5, with D possibly TRBD2 on 5 matching bases. TRBJ2-3 explains the end of the DNA better; the J call may be wrong. Germline CDR1 and CDR2: SQVTM and ANQGSEA. This CDR3 is 12 amino acids long. The CDR3: CSVRTGDQPQYF. The DNA for the CDR3 is TGCAGCGTTCGGACTGGGGATCAGCCCCAGTATTTT.